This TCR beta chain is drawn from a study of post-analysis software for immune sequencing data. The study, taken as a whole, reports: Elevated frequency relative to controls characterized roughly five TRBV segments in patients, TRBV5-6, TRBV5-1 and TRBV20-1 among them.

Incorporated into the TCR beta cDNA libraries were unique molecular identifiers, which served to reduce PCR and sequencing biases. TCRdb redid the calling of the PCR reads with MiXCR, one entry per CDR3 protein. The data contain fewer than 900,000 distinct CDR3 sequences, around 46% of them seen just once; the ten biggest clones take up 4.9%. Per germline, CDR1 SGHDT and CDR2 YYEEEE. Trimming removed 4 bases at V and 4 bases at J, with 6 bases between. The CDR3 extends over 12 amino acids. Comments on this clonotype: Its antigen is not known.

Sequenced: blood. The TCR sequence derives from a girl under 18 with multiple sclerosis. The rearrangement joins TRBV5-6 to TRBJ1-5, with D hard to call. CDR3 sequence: CASSTVNQPQHF. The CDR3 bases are TGTGCCAGCAGCACAGTTAATCAGCCCCAGCATTTT.